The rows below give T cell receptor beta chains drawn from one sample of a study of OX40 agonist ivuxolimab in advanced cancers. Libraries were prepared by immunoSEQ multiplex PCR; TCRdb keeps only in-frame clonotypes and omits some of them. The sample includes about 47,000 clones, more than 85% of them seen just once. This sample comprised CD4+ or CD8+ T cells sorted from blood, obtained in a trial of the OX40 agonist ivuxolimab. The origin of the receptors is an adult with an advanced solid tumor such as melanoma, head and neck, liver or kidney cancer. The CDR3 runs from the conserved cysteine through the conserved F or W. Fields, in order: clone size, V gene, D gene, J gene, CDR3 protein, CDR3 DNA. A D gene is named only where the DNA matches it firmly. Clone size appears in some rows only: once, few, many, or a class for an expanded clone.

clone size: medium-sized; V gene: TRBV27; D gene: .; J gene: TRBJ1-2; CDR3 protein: CASSPGPSNYGYTF; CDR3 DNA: TGTGCCAGCAGCCCAGGGCCTTCTAACTATGGCTACACCTTC
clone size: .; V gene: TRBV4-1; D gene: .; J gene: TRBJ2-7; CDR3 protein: CASSQDGHEQYF; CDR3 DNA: TGCGCCAGCAGCCAAGATGGCCACGAGCAGTACTTC
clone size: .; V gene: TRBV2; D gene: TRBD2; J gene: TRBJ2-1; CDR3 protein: CASIIAGGPNEQFF; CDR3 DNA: TGTGCCAGCATTATAGCGGGGGGCCCGAATGAGCAGTTCTTC
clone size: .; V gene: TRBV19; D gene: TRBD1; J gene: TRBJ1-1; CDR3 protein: CASNMNRGLFGDTEAFF; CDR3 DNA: TGTGCCAGTAATATGAACAGGGGGCTTTTTGGGGACACTGAAGCTTTCTTT
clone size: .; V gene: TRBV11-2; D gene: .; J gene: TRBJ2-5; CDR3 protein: CASSLVQTLQETQYF; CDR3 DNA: TGTGCCAGCAGCCTCGTCCAAACCCTCCAAGAGACCCAGTACTTC
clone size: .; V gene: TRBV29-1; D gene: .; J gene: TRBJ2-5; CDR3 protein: CSVDVREETQYF; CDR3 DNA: TGCAGCGTGGATGTCAGGGAAGAAACCCAGTACTTC
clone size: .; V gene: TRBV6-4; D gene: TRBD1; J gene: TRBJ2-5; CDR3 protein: CASPSDRPKETQYF; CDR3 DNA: TGTGCCAGCCCGTCGGACAGGCCGAAAGAGACCCAGTACTTC
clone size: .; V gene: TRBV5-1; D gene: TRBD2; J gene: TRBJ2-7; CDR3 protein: CASSLEEGSGGTYEQYF; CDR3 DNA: TGCGCCAGCAGCTTGGAGGAGGGCAGCGGGGGAACCTACGAGCAGTACTTC
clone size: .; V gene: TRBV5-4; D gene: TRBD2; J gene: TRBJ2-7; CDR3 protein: CASSDGTSGPRDEQYF; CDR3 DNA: TGTGCCAGCAGCGACGGGACTAGCGGACCTCGGGACGAGCAGTACTTC
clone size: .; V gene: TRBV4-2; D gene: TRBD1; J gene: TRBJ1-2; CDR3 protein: CASSQDGGTVTYYGYTF; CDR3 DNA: TGTGCCAGCAGCCAAGATGGTGGGACAGTCACTTACTATGGCTACACCTTC
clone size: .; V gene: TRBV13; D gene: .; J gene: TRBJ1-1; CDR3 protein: CASGAPEAFF; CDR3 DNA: TGTGCCAGCGGAGCTCCAGAAGCTTTCTTT
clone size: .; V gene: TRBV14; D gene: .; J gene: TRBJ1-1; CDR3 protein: CASSPWGTEAFF; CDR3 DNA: TGTGCCAGCAGCCCATGGGGGACTGAAGCTTTCTTT
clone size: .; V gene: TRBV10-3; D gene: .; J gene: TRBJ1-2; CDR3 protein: CAISESEGLMPAGYGYTF; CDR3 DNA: TGTGCCATCAGTGAGTCAGAAGGCTTAATGCCGGCAGGCTATGGCTACACCTTC
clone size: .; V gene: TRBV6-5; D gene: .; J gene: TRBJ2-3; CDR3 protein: CASSYKYTDTQYF; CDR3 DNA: TGTGCCAGCAGTTACAAGTACACAGATACGCAGTATTTT
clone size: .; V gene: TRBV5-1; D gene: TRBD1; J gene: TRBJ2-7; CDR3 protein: CASSPGDRLDEQYF; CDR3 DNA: TGCGCCAGCAGCCCCGGGGACAGGCTCGACGAGCAGTACTTC
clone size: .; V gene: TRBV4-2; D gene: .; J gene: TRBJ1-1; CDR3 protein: CASSPDRTHTEAFF; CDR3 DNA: TGTGCCAGCAGCCCTGACAGGACCCACACTGAAGCTTTCTTT
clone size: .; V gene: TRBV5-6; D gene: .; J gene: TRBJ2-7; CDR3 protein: CASSLLGIAYEQYF; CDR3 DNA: TGTGCCAGCAGCTTGTTAGGGATAGCCTACGAGCAGTACTTC
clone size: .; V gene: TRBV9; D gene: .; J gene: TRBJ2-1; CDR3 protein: CASSVGIAAYNEQFF; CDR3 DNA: TGTGCCAGCAGCGTAGGGATAGCGGCATACAATGAGCAGTTCTTC
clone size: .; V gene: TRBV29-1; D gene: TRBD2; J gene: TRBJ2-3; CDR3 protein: CSVFAAGVTDTQYF; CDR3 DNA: TGCAGCGTTTTCGCGGCGGGGGTCACAGATACGCAGTATTTT
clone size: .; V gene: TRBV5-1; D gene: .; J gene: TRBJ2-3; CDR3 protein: CASSYGVRTDTQYF; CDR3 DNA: TGCGCCAGCAGCTACGGGGTAAGGACAGATACGCAGTATTTT
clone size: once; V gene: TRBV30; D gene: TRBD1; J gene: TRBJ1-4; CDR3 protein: CAWAGTGDEKLFF; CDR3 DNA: TGTGCCTGGGCCGGGACAGGGGATGAAAAACTGTTTTTT
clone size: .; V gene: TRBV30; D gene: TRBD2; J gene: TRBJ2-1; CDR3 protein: CAWSSSGGRGEQFF; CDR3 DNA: TGTGCCTGGAGTAGCTCGGGGGGGCGAGGTGAGCAGTTCTTC
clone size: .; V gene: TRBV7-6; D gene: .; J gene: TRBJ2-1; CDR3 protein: CASSLVQAGSYNEQFF; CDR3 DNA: TGTGCCAGCAGCTTAGTCCAAGCGGGCTCCTACAATGAGCAGTTCTTC
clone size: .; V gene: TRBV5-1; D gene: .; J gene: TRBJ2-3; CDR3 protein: CASSLYSPGTDTQYF; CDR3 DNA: TGCGCCAGCAGCTTGTATAGCCCTGGCACAGATACGCAGTATTTT
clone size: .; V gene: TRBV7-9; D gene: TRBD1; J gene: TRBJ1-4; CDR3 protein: CASSHEGAREKLFF; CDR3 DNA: TGTGCCAGCAGCCATGAGGGGGCGCGGGAAAAACTGTTTTTT
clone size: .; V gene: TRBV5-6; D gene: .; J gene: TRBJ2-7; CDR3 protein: CASSLGTGGVVEQYF; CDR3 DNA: TGTGCCAGCAGCTTAGGGACCGGAGGGGTTGTCGAGCAGTACTTC
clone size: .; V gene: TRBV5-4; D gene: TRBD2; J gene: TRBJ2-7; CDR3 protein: CASSFMGGTLYEQYF; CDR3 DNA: TGTGCCAGCAGCTTCATGGGGGGGACTCTCTACGAGCAGTACTTC
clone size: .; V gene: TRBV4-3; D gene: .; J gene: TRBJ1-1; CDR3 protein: CASSPQGRTEAFF; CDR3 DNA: TGCGCCAGCAGCCCACAGGGTAGGACTGAAGCTTTCTTT
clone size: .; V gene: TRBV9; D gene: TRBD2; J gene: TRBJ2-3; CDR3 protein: CATNPGGGADTQYF; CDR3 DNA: TGTGCCACCAACCCGGGGGGGGGCGCGGATACGCAGTATTTT
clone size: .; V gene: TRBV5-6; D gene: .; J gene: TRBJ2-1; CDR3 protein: CASSFGAAYNEQFF; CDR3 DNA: TGTGCCAGCAGCTTCGGGGCAGCCTACAATGAGCAGTTCTTC
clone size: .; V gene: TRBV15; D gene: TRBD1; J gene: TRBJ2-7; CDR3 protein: CATSMGQGVAEQYF; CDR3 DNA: TGTGCCACCAGCATGGGACAGGGCGTCGCCGAGCAGTACTTC
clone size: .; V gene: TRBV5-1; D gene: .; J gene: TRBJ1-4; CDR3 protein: CASSLGMADVEKLFF; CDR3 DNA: TGCGCCAGCAGCTTGGGTATGGCAGATGTAGAAAAACTGTTTTTT
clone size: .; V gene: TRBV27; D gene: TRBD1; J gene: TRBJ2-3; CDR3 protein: CASSFGTVPTDTQYF; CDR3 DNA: TGTGCCAGCAGCTTTGGGACAGTTCCCACAGATACGCAGTATTTT
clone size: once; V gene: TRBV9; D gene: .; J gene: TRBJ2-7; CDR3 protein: CASSVGTGGGEQYF; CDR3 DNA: TGTGCCAGCAGCGTAGGCACAGGAGGAGGCGAGCAGTACTTC
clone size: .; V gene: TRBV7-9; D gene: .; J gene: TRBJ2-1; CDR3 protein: CASSSPLNSNSYNEQFF; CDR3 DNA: TGTGCCAGCAGCTCCCCATTAAACAGTAACTCCTACAATGAGCAGTTCTTC
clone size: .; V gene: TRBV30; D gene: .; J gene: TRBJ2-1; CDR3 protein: CAWSPGVGNNEQFF; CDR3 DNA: TGTGCCTGGAGCCCCGGAGTCGGAAACAATGAGCAGTTCTTC
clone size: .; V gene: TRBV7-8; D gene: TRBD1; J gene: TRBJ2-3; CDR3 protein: CASSSLRTGGTDTQYF; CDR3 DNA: TGTGCCAGCAGCTCCCTACGGACAGGGGGCACAGATACGCAGTATTTT
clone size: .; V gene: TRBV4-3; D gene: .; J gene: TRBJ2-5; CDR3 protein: CASSQDWGIADETQYF; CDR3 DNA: TGCGCCAGCAGCCAAGATTGGGGTATAGCGGACGAGACCCAGTACTTC
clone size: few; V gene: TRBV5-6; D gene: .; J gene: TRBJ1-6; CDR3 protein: CASSPQGGALHF; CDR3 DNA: TGTGCCAGCAGCCCACAGGGAGGAGCCCTCCACTTT
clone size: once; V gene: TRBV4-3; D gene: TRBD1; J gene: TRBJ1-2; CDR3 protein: CASSQDQTGVYGYTF; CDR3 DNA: TGCGCCAGCAGCCAAGATCAGACAGGGGTCTATGGCTACACCTTC
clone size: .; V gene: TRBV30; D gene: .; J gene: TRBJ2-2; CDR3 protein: CAWSGGFRGGELFF; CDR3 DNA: TGTGCCTGGAGTGGAGGCTTTAGGGGCGGGGAGCTGTTTTTT
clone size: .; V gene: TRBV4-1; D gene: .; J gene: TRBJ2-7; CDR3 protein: CASSQGSYEQYF; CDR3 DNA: TGCGCCAGCAGCCAGGGGTCCTACGAGCAGTACTTC
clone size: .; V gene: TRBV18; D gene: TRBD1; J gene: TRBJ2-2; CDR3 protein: CASSPPQGQGADTGELFF; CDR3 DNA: TGTGCCAGCTCACCCCCACAGGGACAGGGGGCGGACACCGGGGAGCTGTTTTTT
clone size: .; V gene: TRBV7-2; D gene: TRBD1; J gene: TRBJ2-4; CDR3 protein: CASSLPGQDKNIQYF; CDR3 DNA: TGTGCCAGCAGCTTACCGGGACAGGACAAAAACATTCAGTACTTC
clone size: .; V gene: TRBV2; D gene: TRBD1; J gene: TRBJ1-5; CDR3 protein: CASSDRGNQPQHF; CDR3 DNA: TGTGCCAGCAGTGACAGGGGGAATCAGCCCCAGCATTTT
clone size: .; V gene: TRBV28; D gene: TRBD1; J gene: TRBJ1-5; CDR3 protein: CASSFRVITGEGFSNQPQHF; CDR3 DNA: TGTGCCAGCAGTTTCAGGGTTATCACAGGGGAGGGCTTTAGCAATCAGCCCCAGCATTTT
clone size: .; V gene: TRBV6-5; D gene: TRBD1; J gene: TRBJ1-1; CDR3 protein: CASSFLTGPNTEAFF; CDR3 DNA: TGTGCCAGCAGTTTTTTGACAGGGCCGAACACTGAAGCTTTCTTT
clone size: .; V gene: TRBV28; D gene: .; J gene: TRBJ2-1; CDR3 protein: CASARLVTNNEQFF; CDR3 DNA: TGTGCCAGCGCCCGACTAGTGACCAACAATGAGCAGTTCTTC
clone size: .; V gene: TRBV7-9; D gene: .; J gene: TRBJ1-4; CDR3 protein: CASSSGNQDNEKLFF; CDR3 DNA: TGTGCCAGCAGCTCTGGGAACCAGGATAATGAAAAACTGTTTTTT
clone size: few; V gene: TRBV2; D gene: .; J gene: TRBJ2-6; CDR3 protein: CASSGLRGEISGANVLTF; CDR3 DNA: TGTGCCAGCAGTGGGCTGCGAGGGGAGATCTCTGGGGCCAACGTCCTGACTTTC
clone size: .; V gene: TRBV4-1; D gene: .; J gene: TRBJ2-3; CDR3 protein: CASSHPEGHSTDTQYF; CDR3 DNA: TGCGCCAGCAGCCACCCCGAGGGACACAGCACAGATACGCAGTATTTT
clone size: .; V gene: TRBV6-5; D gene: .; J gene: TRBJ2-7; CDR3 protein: CASSYRGNGDEQYF; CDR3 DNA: TGTGCCAGCAGTTATCGTGGGAACGGGGACGAGCAGTACTTC
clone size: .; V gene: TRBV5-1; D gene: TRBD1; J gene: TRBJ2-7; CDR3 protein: CASSLIGTDYEQYF; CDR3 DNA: TGCGCCAGCAGTCTAATCGGGACAGACTACGAGCAGTACTTC
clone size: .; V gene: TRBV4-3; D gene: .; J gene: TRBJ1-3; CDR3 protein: CASSPTDLTLYSGNTIYF; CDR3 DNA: TGCGCCAGCAGCCCAACGGATCTTACACTGTACTCTGGAAACACCATATATTTT
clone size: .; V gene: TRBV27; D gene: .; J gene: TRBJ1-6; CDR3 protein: CASSLLGSDSPLHF; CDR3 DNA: TGTGCCAGCAGTTTATTAGGGTCAGATTCACCCCTCCACTTT
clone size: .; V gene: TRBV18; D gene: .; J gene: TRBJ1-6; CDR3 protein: CASSHSAWNSPLHF; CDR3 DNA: TGTGCCAGCTCACACAGCGCCTGGAATTCACCCCTCCACTTT
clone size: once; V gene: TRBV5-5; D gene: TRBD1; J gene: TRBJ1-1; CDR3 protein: CASRNDRGFTEAFF; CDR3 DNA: TGTGCCAGCAGAAACGACAGGGGGTTCACTGAAGCTTTCTTT